These T cell receptor beta chains were read from a single sample in a study of human T cells and chemical hapten exposure. MiXCR, run by TCRdb on the RACE reads, gives a single entry per CDR3 protein. This table holds approximately 52,000 distinct CDR3 sequences, 9.5% to 10% found once. The material was whole blood, obtained in connection with sensitization to the hapten diphenylcyclopropenone (DPC). Every receptor here comes from a woman younger than 45 with alopecia areata. Some clones in this sample may be carry-over from other donors' samples. Both conserved end residues are part of each CDR3. D genes are given only for firm matches. Not all rows give a size; the values are once, few, many and, for expanded clones, a class.

j_gene | v_gene | d_gene | abundance | CDR3aa | CDR3nt
TRBJ1-1 | TRBV7-3 | TRBD1 | - | CASSLRQGTTEAFF | TGTGCCAGCAGCTTACGACAGGGGACCACTGAAGCTTTCTTT
TRBJ2-5 | TRBV9 | TRBD2 | - | CASSVGTSGTQETQYF | TGTGCCAGCAGCGTAGGCACTAGCGGGACCCAAGAGACCCAGTACTTC
TRBJ2-3 | TRBV14 | TRBD1 | many | CASSTWTGGMTDTQYF | TGTGCCAGCAGCACCTGGACAGGGGGCATGACAGATACGCAGTATTTT
TRBJ2-1 | TRBV6-2/TRBV6-3 | - | few | CASSYLGTNYNEQFF | TGTGCCAGCAGTTACTTGGGGACCAACTACAATGAGCAGTTCTTC
TRBJ1-1 | TRBV7-8 | - | many | CASSSTEGRTEAFF | TGTGCCAGCAGCTCCACGGAGGGGAGGACTGAAGCTTTCTTT
TRBJ2-7 | TRBV9 | - | - | CASSAGTSDEQYF | TGTGCCAGCAGCGCAGGGACGTCGGACGAGCAGTACTTC
TRBJ1-2 | TRBV6-4 | - | - | CASSDSNGGLVSYTF | TGTGCCAGCAGTGACTCGAACGGGGGACTCGTCAGCTACACCTTC
TRBJ2-3 | TRBV28 | - | few | CASSRGSGGRADTQYF | TGTGCCAGCAGTCGAGGGAGTGGGGGGCGCGCAGATACGCAGTATTTT
TRBJ2-7 | TRBV20-1 | TRBD2 | few | CSAYLAGGTYEQYF | TGCAGTGCTTACCTAGCGGGGGGAACCTACGAGCAGTACTTC
TRBJ2-1 | TRBV3-1 | - | few | CASSQSELYNEQFF | TGTGCCAGCAGCCAATCGGAGTTGTACAATGAGCAGTTCTTC
TRBJ2-1 | TRBV2 | - | many | CASRGGGTEQFF | TGTGCCAGCCGGGGCGGGGGCACCGAGCAGTTCTTC
TRBJ2-3 | TRBV5-1 | - | - | CASSPSGWSTDTQYF | TGCGCCAGCAGCCCGAGTGGCTGGAGCACAGATACGCAGTATTTT
TRBJ2-2 | TRBV20-1 | - | - | CSARESLGVTGELFF | TGCAGTGCTAGAGAGTCTCTCGGGGTCACCGGGGAGCTGTTTTTT
TRBJ2-7 | TRBV5-1 | TRBD2 | few | CASSPSGAQNYEQYF | TGCGCCAGCAGCCCAAGCGGGGCCCAGAACTACGAGCAGTACTTC
TRBJ2-5 | TRBV5-1 | - | few | CASSLGRNVGETQYF | TGCGCCAGCAGCTTGGGACGCAATGTAGGGGAGACCCAGTACTTC
TRBJ2-2 | TRBV6-2/TRBV6-3 | - | - | CASSYIQGTGELFF | TGTGCCAGCAGTTACATCCAGGGCACCGGGGAGCTGTTTTTT
TRBJ2-7 | TRBV28 | - | - | CASSSSPGAEQYF | TGTGCCAGCAGTTCGTCCCCAGGGGCCGAGCAGTACTTC
TRBJ1-5 | TRBV6-5 | - | few | CASSLRFNQPQHF | TGTGCCAGCAGCCTCAGGTTTAATCAGCCCCAGCATTTT
TRBJ1-1 | TRBV19 | - | - | CASTDIFVTEAFF | TGTGCCAGTACGGACATTTTTGTTACTGAAGCTTTCTTT
TRBJ1-1 | TRBV9 | - | many | CASSPLGGNEAFF | TGTGCCAGCAGCCCCCTAGGGGGTAATGAAGCTTTCTTT
TRBJ1-1 | TRBV3-1 | TRBD1 | few | CASSQVGQGASEAFF | TGTGCCAGCAGCCAAGTGGGACAGGGGGCCAGTGAAGCTTTCTTT
TRBJ2-4 | TRBV7-2 | - | - | CASSLAVAKNIQYF | TGTGCCAGCAGCTTAGCGGTAGCCAAAAACATTCAGTACTTC
TRBJ2-3 | TRBV25-1 | - | few | CASSEPTGSGTDTQYF | TGTGCCAGCAGTGAGCCTACGGGGTCCGGCACAGATACGCAGTATTTT
TRBJ2-3 | TRBV24-1 | - | many | CATSDLGRRTSTDTQYF | TGTGCCACCAGTGATTTGGGGAGGCGGACTAGCACAGATACGCAGTATTTT
TRBJ1-6 | TRBV11-2 | - | - | CASTHGGQGNSPLHF | TGTGCCAGCACCCACGGGGGGCAGGGAAATTCACCCCTCCACTTT
TRBJ2-2 | TRBV4-2 | TRBD2 | few | CASSQDRGETDPGELFF | TGTGCCAGCAGCCAAGATCGGGGGGAAACCGACCCCGGGGAGCTGTTTTTT
TRBJ2-1 | TRBV20-1 | TRBD2 | - | CSARTSGTFSYNEQFF | TGCAGTGCTAGGACCAGCGGGACCTTCTCCTACAATGAGCAGTTCTTC
TRBJ2-7 | TRBV12-3/TRBV12-4 | TRBD1 | many | CASSQVEQGTYEQYF | TGTGCCAGCAGTCAAGTCGAACAGGGGACCTACGAGCAGTACTTC
TRBJ2-3 | TRBV6-2/TRBV6-3 | TRBD2 | - | CASSYGTTYTDTQYF | TGTGCCAGCAGCTACGGGACTACTTACACAGATACGCAGTATTTT
TRBJ1-6 | TRBV12-3/TRBV12-4 | - | many | CASGRSEGSPLHF | TGTGCCAGCGGAAGAAGCGAGGGTTCACCCCTCCACTTT
TRBJ2-6 | TRBV29-1 | - | - | CSASRDTDSGANVLTF | TGCAGCGCCTCCCGGGACACCGACTCTGGGGCCAACGTCCTGACTTTC
TRBJ1-6 | TRBV2 | - | - | CASSERLYNSPLHF | TGTGCCAGCAGTGAACGGCTTTATAATTCACCCCTCCACTTT
TRBJ2-7 | TRBV4-2 | TRBD2 | once | CASSQESAAGFHEQYF | TGTGCCAGCAGCCAAGAGTCGGCAGCGGGGTTCCACGAGCAGTACTTC
TRBJ1-2 | TRBV2 | TRBD1 | many | CASSAQGQHGYTF | TGTGCCAGCAGTGCACAGGGACAGCATGGCTACACCTTC
TRBJ1-2 | TRBV4-1 | - | few | CASSLSAAEYYGYTF | TGCGCCAGCAGCCTCTCAGCGGCAGAATACTATGGCTACACCTTC
TRBJ2-5 | TRBV11-1 | TRBD1 | - | CASSWKGEQGQETQYF | TGTGCCAGCAGCTGGAAGGGAGAACAGGGGCAAGAGACCCAGTACTTC
TRBJ1-5 | TRBV28 | - | many | CASKRARQPQHF | TGTGCCAGTAAGAGGGCTCGTCAGCCCCAGCATTTT
TRBJ2-3 | TRBV5-1 | - | many | CASSLDPKSTDTQYF | TGCGCCAGCAGCTTGGATCCTAAGAGCACAGATACGCAGTATTTT
TRBJ2-6 | TRBV12-3/TRBV12-4 | TRBD1 | few | CASSQGASSGANVLTF | TGTGCCAGCAGCCAGGGGGCGTCCTCTGGGGCCAACGTCCTGACTTTC